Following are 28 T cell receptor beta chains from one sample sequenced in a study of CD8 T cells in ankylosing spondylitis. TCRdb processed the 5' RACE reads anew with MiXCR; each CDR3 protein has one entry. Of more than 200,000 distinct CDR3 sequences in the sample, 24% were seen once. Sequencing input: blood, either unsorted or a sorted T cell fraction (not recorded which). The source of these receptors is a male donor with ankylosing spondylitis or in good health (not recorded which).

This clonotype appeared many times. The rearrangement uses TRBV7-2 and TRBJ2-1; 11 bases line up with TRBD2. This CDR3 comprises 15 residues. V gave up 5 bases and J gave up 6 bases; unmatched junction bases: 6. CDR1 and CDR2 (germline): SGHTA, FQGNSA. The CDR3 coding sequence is TGTGCCAGCAGCCCCATAGCGGGGGGGGTCAATGAGCAGTTCTTC. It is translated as CASSPIAGGVNEQFF.

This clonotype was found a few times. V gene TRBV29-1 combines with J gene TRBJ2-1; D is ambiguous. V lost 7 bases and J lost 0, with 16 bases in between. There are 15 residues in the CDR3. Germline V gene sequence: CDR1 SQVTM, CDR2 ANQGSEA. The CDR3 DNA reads TGCAGCGCGCCCTCTCAGGAGAGCTCCTACAATGAGCAGTTCTTC. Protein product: CSAPSQESSYNEQFF.

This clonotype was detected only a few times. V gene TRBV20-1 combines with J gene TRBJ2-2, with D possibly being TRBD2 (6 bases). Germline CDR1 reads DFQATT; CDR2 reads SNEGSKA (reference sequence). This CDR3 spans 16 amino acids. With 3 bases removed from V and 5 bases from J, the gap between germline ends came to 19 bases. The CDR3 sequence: CSASPHWGGYTGELFF. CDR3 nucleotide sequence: TGCAGTGCTAGCCCTCATTGGGGAGGTTATACCGGGGAGCTGTTTTTT.

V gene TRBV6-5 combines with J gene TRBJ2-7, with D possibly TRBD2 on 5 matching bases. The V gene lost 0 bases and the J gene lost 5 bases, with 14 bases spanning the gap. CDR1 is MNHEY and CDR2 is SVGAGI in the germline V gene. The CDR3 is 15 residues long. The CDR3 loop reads CASSYSLWRKDEQYF. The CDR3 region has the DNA TGTGCCAGCAGTTACTCTCTGTGGAGGAAGGACGAGCAGTACTTC.

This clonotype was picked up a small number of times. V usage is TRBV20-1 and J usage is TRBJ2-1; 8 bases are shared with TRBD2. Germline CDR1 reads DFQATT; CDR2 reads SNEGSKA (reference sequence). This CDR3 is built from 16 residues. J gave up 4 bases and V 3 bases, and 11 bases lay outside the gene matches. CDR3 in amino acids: CSASEGRTSRYNEQFF. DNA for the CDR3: TGCAGTGCTAGCGAGGGGAGGACTAGCCGATACAATGAGCAGTTCTTC.

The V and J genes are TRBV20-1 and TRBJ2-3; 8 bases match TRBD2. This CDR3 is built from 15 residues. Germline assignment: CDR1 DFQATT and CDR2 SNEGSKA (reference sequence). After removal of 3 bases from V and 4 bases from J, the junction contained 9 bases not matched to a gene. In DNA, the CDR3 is TGCAGTGCTAGCGGGGGGGGAAATTCCCCAGATACGCAGTATTTT. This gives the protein CSASGGGNSPDTQYF.

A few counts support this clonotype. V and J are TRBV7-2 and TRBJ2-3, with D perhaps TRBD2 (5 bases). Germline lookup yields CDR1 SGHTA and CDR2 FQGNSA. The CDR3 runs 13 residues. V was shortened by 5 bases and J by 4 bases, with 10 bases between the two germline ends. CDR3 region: CASSKTTADTQYF. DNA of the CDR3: TGTGCCAGCAGCAAGACTACCGCAGATACGCAGTATTTT.

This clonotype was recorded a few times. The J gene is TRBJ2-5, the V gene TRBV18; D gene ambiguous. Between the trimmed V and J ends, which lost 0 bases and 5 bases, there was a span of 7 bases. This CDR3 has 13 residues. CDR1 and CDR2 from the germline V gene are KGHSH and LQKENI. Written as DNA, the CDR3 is TGTGCCAGCTCACCACCAGTCGGGGAGACCCAGTACTTC. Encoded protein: CASSPPVGETQYF.

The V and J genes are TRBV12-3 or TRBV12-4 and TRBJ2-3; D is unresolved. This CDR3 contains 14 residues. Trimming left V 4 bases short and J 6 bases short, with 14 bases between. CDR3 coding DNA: TGTGCCAGCAGTTCCCGGACCGTCGTCGATACGCAGTATTTT. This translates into CASSSRTVVDTQYF.

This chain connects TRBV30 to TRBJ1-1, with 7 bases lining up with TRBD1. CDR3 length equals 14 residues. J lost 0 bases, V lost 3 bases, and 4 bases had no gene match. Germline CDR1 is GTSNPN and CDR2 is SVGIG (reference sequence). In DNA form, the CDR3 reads TGTGCCTGGAGATGGGGACAGCTGAACACTGAAGCTTTCTTT. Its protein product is CAWRWGQLNTEAFF.

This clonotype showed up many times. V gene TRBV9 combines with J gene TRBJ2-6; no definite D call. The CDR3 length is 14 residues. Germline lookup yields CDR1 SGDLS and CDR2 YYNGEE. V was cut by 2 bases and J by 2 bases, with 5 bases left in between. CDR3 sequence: CASSVRAGANVLTF. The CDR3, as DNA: TGTGCCAGCAGCGTCCGGGCTGGGGCCAACGTCCTGACTTTC.

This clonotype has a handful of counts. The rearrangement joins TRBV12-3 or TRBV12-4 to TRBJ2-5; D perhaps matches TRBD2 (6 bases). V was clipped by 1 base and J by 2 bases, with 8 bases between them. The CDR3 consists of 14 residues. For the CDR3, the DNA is TGTGCCAGCAGTTTAGGGAGGGTTCAAGAGACCCAGTACTTC. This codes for CASSLGRVQETQYF.

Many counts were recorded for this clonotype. In DNA form, the CDR3 reads TGCAGCGGCACCGGGGGACAGGGAATGTCCGGTCGAGCTTTCTTT. Its translation: CSGTGGQGMSGRAFF. The chain links TRBV29-1 to TRBJ1-1, with 9 positions matching TRBD1. Germline assignment: CDR1 SQVTM and CDR2 ANQGSEA. V lost 7 bases and J lost 10; bases outside the gene matches: 19. This CDR3 comprises 15 residues.

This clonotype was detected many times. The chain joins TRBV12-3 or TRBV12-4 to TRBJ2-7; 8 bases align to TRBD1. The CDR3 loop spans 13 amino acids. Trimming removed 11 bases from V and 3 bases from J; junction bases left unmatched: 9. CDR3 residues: CAGSRGQGYEQYF. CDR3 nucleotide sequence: TGTGCCGGCTCCCGTGGACAGGGCTACGAGCAGTACTTC.

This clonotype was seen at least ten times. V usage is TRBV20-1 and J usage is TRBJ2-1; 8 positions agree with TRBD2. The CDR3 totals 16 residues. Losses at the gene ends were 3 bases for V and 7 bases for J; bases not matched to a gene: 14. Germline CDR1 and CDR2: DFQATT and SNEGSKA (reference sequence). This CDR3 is CSASVTGGAWRNEQFF. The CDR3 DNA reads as TGCAGTGCTAGCGTTACCGGGGGGGCCTGGAGGAATGAGCAGTTCTTC.

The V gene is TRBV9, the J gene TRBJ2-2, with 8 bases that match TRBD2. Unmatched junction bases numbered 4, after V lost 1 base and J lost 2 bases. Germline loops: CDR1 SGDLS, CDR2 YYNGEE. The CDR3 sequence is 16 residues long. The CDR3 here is CASSVLGGANTGELFF. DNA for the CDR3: TGTGCCAGCAGCGTACTCGGGGGGGCAAACACCGGGGAGCTGTTTTTT.

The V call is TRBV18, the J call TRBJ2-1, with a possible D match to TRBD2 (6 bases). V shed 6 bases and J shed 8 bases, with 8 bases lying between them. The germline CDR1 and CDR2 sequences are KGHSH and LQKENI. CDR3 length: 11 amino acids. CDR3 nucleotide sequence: TGTGCCAGCTCGTTAGCGGATGAGCAGTTCTTC. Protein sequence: CASSLADEQFF.

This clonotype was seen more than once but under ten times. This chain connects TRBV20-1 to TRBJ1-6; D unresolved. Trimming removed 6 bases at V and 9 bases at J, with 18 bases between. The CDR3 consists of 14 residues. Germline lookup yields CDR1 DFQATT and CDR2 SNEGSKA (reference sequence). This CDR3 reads CSALGPAGGSPLHF. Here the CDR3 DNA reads TGCAGTGCCCTTGGTCCCGCCGGCGGTTCACCCCTCCACTTT.

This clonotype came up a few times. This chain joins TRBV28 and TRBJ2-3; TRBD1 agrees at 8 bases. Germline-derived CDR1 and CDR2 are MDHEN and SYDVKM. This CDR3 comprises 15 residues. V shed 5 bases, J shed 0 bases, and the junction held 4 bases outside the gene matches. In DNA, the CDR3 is TGTGCCAGCAGTCCCAGGACAGGGAGCACAGATACGCAGTATTTT. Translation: CASSPRTGSTDTQYF.

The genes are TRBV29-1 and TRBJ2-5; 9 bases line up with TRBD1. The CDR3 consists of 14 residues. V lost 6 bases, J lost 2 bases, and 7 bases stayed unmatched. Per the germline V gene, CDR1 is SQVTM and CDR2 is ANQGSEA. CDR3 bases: TGCAGCGTAACCGGGACAGGGCCGCAAGAGACCCAGTACTTC. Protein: CSVTGTGPQETQYF.

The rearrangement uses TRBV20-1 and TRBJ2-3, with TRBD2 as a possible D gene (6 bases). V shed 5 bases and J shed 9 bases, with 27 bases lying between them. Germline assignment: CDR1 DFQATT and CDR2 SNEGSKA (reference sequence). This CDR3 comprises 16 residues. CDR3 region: CSAGSEWVRGTDTQYF. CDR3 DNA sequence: TGCAGTGCTGGTTCGGAGTGGGTGCGGGGTACTGACACGCAGTATTTT.

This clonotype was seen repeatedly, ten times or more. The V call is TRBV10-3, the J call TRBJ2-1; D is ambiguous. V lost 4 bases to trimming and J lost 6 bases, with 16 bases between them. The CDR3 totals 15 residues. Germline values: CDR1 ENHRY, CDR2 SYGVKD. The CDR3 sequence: CAISASSSVGNEQFF. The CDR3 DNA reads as TGTGCCATCAGTGCGTCGTCCTCTGTAGGCAATGAGCAGTTCTTC.

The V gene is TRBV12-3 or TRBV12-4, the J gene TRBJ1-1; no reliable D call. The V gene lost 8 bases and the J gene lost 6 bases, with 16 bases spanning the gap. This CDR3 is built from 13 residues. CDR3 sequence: CASSSGRWAEAFF. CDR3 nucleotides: TGTGCCAGCTCATCAGGACGTTGGGCTGAAGCTTTCTTT.

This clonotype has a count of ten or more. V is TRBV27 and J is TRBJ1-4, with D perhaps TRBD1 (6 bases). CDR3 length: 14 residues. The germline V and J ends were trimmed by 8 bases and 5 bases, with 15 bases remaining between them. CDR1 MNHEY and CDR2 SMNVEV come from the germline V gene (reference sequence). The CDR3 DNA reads TGTGCCAGCGGAGCCATAGGGGGGAATGAAAAACTGTTTTTT. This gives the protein CASGAIGGNEKLFF.

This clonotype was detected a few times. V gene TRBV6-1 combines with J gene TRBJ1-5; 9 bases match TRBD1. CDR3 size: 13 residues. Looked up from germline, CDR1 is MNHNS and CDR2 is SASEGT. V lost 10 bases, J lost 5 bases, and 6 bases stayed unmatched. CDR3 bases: TGTGCCACCCGACAGGGGGGGCATCAGCCCCAGCATTTT. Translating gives CATRQGGHQPQHF.

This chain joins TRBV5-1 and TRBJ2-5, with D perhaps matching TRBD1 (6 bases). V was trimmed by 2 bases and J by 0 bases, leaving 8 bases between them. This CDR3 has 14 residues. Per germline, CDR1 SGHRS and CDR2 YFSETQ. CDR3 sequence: CASSFGDNQETQYF. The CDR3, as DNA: TGCGCCAGCAGCTTCGGGGACAACCAAGAGACCCAGTACTTC.

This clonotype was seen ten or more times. The CDR3 reads CASSLSTGGGDEQFF. CDR3 nucleotide sequence: TGTGCCAGCAGTTTGTCGACAGGGGGCGGAGATGAGCAGTTCTTC. V is TRBV12-3 or TRBV12-4 and J is TRBJ2-1; 10 positions match TRBD1. The length of the CDR3 is 15 residues. V dropped 3 bases and J dropped 8; count of bases not matched to a gene: 7.

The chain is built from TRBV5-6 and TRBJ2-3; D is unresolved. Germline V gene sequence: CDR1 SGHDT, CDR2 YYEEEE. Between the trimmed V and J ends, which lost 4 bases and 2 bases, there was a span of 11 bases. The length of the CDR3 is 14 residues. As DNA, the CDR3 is TGTGCCAGCAGCCCCGGGTTCCACACAGATACGCAGTATTTT. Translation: CASSPGFHTDTQYF.